Here is one TCR beta chain with its context. No antigen is known for it. Authors of the study amplified TCR beta CDR3 regions from RNA transcripts. A first-round RT-PCR of the TCR CDR3 used the HTBI primer set. One entry per CDR3 protein, called by TCRdb with MiXCR from the multiplex PCR reads. In the table there are around 600,000 distinct CDR3 sequences, approximately 42% of which are singletons. This specimen belongs to a study of T cells in Graves' hyperthyroidism and ophthalmopathy. The J segment lost 9 bases and the V segment lost 4 bases, leaving 10 bases of the junction unmatched. The CDR3 totals 14 residues. Germline values: CDR1 KGHDR, CDR2 SFDVKD. Study-level findings and limits: Most clonotypes that expanded in the thyroid above 0.001 also showed up in blood. The model identified upcoming ophthalmopathy a median approximately 6.5 months ahead of onset.

The diagnoses drew upon clinical symptoms, serum thyroxine and TRAb, thyroid ultrasound and orbital computed tomography. Sequencing was done on a sample of peripheral blood or thyroid tissue (not recorded which). The chain uses TRBV24-1 and TRBJ2-5; TRBD1 matches at 7 bases. This TCR was sampled from an adult man with Graves' disease, either hyperthyroidism or ophthalmopathy (not recorded which). The CDR3 DNA is TGTGCCACCAGTGAACCGGGACAGAATCAGCCCCAGTACTTC. As protein: CATSEPGQNQPQYF.